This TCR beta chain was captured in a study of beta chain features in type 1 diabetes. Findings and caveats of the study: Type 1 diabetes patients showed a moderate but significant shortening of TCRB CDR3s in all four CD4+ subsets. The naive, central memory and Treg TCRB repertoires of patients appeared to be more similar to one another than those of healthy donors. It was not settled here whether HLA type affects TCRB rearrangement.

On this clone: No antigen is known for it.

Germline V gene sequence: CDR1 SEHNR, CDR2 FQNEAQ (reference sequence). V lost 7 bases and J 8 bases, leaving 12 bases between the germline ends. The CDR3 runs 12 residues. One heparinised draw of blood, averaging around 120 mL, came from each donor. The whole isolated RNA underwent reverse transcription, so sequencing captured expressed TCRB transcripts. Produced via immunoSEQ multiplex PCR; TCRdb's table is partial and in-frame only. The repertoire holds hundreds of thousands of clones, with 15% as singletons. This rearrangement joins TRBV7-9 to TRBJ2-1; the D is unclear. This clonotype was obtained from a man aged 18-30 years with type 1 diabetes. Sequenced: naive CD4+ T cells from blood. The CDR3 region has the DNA TGTGCCAGCACCCTATCGTCCGATGAGCAGTTCTTC. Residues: CASTLSSDEQFF.